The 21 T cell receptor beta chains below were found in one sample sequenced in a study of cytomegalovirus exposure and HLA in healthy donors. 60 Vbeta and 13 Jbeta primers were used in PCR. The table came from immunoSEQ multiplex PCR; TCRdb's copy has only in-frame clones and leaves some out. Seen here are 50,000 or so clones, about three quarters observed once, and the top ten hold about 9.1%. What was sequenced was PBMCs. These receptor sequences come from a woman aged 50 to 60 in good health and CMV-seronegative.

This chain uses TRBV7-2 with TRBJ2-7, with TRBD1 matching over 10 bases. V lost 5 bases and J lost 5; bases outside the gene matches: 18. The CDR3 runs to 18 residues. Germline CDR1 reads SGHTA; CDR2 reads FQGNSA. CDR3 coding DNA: TGTGCCAGCAGCCATACTCCCCTGCCGGGACAGGGGAACCACGAGCAGTACTTC. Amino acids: CASSHTPLPGQGNHEQYF. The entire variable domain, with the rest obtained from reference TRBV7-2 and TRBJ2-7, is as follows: GAGVSQSPSNKVTEKGKDVELRCDPISGHTALYWYRQSLGQGLEFLIYFQGNSAPDKSGLPSDRFSAERTGGSVSTLTIQRTQQEDSAVYLCASSHTPLPGQGNHEQYFGPGTRLTVT.

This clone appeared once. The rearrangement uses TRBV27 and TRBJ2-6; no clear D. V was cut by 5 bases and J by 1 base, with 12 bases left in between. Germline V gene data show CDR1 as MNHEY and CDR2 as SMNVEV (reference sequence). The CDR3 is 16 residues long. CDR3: CASSPLGSSGANVLTF. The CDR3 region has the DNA TGTGCCAGCAGTCCCCTAGGATCTTCTGGGGCCAACGTCCTGACTTTC. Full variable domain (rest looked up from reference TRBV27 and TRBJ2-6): EAQVTQNPRYLITVTGKKLTVTCSQNMNHEYMSWYRQDPGLGLRQIYYSMNVEVTDKGDVPEGYKVSRKEKRNFPLILESPSPNQTSLYFCASSPLGSSGANVLTFGAGSRLTVL.

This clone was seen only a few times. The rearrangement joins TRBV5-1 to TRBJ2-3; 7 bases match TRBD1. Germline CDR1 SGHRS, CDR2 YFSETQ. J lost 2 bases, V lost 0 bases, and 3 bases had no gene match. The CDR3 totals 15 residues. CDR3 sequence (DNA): TGCGCCAGCAGCTTGGAGGGACAGACCACAGATACGCAGTATTTT. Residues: CASSLEGQTTDTQYF.

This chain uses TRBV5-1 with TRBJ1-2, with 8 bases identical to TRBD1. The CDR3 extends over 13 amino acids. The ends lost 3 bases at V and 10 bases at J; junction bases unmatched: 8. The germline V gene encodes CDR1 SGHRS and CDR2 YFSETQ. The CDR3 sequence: CASSSGQGPIYTF. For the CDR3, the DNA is TGCGCCAGCAGCTCCGGACAGGGACCCATCTACACCTTC.

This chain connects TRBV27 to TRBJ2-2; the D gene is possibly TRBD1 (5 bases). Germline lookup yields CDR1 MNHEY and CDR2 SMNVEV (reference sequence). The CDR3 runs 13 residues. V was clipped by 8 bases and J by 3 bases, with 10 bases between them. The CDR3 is CASLGADTGELFF. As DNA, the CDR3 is TGTGCCAGCCTTGGGGCAGACACCGGGGAGCTGTTTTTT.

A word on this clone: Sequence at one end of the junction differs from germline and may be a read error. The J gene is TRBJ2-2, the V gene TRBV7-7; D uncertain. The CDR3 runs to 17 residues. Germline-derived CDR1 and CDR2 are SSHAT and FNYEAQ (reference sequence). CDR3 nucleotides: TGTGCTAGCAGCTTAGATGGCATTGCTTCGAACACCGGGGAGCTGTTTTTT. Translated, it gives CASSLDGIASNTGELFF.

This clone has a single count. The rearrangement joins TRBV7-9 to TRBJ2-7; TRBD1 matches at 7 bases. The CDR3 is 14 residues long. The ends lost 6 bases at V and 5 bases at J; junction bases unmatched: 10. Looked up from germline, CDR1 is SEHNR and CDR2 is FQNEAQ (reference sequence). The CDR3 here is CASREPGGRNEQYF. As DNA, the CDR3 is TGTGCCAGCAGGGAACCAGGGGGAAGGAACGAGCAGTACTTC. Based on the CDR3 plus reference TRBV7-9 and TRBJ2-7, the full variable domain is DTGVSQNPRHKITKRGQNVTFRCDPISEHNRLYWYRQTLGQGPEFLTYFQNEAQLEKSRLLSDRFSAERPKGSFSTLEIQRTEQGDSAMYLCASREPGGRNEQYFGPGTRLTVT.

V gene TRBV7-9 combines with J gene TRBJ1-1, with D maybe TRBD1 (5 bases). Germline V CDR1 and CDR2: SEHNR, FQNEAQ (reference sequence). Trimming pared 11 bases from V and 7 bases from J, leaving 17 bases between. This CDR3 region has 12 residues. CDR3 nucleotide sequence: TGTGCCGCGGGGCGAGGGCTCGATGAAGCTTTCTTT. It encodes CAAGRGLDEAFF.

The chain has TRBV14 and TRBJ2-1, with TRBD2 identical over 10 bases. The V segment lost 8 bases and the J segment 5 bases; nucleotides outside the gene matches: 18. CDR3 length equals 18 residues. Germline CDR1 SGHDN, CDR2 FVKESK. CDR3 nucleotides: TGTGCCAGCGGGACAGGACCTAGCGGGAGCTATCTCCACAATGAGCAGTTCTTC. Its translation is CASGTGPSGSYLHNEQFF.

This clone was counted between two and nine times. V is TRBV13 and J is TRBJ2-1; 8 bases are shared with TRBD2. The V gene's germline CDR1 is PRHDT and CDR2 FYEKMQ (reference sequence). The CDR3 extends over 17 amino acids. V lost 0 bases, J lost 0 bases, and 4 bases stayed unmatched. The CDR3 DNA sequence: TGTGCCAGCAGCTTAGGGCTAGCGGGTCCCTCCTACAATGAGCAGTTCTTC. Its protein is CASSLGLAGPSYNEQFF.

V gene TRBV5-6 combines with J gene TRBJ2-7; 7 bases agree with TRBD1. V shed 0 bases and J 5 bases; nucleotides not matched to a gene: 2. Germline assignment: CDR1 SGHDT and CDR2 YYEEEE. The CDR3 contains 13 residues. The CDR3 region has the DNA TGTGCCAGCAGCTTGGCAGGGGGTAACGAGCAGTACTTC. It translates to CASSLAGGNEQYF.

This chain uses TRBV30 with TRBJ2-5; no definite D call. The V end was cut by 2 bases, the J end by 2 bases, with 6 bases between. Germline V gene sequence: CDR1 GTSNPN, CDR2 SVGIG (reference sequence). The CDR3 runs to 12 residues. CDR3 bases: TGTGCCTGGAGTCGGAGTCAAGAGACCCAGTACTTC. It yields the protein CAWSRSQETQYF.

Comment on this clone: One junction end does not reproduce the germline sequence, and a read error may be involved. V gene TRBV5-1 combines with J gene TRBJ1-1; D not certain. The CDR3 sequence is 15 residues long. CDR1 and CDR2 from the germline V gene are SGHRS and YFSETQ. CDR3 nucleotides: TGCGCCAGCACCTTGGCGGAGGCGGGGAACACTGAAGCTTTCTTT. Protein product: CASTLAEAGNTEAFF.

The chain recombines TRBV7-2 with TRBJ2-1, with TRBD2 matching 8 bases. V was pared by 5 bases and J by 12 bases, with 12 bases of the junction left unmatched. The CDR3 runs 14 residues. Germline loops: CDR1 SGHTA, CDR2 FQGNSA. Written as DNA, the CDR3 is TGTGCCAGCAGCCCTTTAGGACGGGAGGGAAGGCAGTTCTTC. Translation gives CASSPLGREGRQFF.

CDR3 in amino acids: CASSLDVGGNQPQHF. As DNA, the CDR3 is TGCGCCAGCAGCTTGGATGTGGGAGGCAATCAGCCCCAGCATTTT. The chain combines TRBV5-1 with TRBJ1-5; D is ambiguous. The CDR3 consists of 15 residues. V lost 0 bases and J 2 bases, leaving 9 bases between the germline ends. Germline V CDR1 and CDR2: SGHRS, YFSETQ.

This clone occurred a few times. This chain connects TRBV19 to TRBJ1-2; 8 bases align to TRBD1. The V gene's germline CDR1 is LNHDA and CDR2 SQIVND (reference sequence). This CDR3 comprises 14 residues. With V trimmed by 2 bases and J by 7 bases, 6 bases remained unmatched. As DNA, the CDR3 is TGTGCCAGTAGTATACAGGGGGCTGAGTCTGGCTACACCTTC. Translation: CASSIQGAESGYTF.

As DNA, the CDR3 is TGTGCCAGCACCCCTAGGCCAGGGGCTAGCTATGGCTACACCTTC. It codes for CASTPRPGASYGYTF. This chain joins TRBV27 and TRBJ1-2; maybe TRBD1 (6 bases). The germline V gene has CDR1 MNHEY and CDR2 SMNVEV (reference sequence). With 7 bases removed from V and 4 bases from J, the gap between germline ends came to 19 bases. The CDR3 length is 15 residues.

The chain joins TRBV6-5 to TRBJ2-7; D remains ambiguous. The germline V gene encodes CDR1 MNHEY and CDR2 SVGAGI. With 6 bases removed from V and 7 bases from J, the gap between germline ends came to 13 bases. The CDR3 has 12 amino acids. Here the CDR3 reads CASREGVGEQYF. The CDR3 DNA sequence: TGTGCCAGCAGGGAAGGAGTTGGAGAGCAGTACTTC.

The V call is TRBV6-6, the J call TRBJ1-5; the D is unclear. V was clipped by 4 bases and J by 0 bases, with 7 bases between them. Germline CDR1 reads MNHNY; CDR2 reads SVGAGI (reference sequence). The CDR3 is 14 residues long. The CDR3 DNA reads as TGTGCCAGCAGTTCCCAGATTAGCAATCAGCCCCAGCATTTT. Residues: CASSSQISNQPQHF.

The CDR3 DNA reads as TGTGCCTGGAAGGATTTGGGGGGGCAGTTGAGAACTGAAGCTTTCTTT. Its translation: CAWKDLGGQLRTEAFF. The V gene is TRBV30, the J gene TRBJ1-1; TRBD1 is a possible D gene (6 bases). The germline V gene has CDR1 GTSNPN and CDR2 SVGIG (reference sequence). V lost 4 bases and J lost 5, with 23 bases in between. The length of the CDR3 is 16 residues.

Here the CDR3 reads CASSYGAVNSYEQYF. CDR3 coding DNA: TGTGCCAGCAGTTACGGCGCGGTGAATTCCTACGAGCAGTACTTC. The rearrangement uses TRBV6-5 and TRBJ2-7; D gene unclear. V was clipped by 2 bases and J by 1 base, with 12 bases between them. Germline CDR1 and CDR2: MNHEY and SVGAGI. The CDR3 covers 15 residues.